This T cell receptor (beta chain) was identified during a study of T cells in Graves' hyperthyroidism and ophthalmopathy. Study background: At initial diagnosis, before any treatment had begun, peripheral blood was obtained.

TCR beta CDR3 region amplification was performed from RNA transcripts. An initial round of RT-PCR targeting the TCR CDR3 relied on the HTBI primer set. Each CDR3 protein gets one entry after TCRdb re-called the multiplex PCR reads with MiXCR. The sample carries about 350,000 distinct CDR3 sequences, around 13% recorded once. This clonotype was seen only a few times. The CDR3 covers 16 residues. Germline V CDR1 and CDR2: SEHNR, FQNEAQ (reference sequence). Trimming left V 4 bases short and J 2 bases short, with 15 bases between. This TCR came from a young woman with Graves' hyperthyroidism. The chain uses TRBV7-9 and TRBJ2-1; D gene uncertain. The specimen sequenced was blood. CDR3 protein: CASSSPKRKTYNEQFF. For the CDR3, the DNA is TGTGCCAGCAGCTCCCCTAAGAGGAAAACCTACAATGAGCAGTTCTTC.